Below, one T cell receptor (beta chain) is given with its context. Antigen specificity is unknown. The data were taken from a study of beta chain features in type 1 diabetes. Study-wide results and limits: A potential PCR bias toward shorter templates would be equal in patient and control samples. Type 1 diabetes patients had moderately but significantly shorter TCRB CDR3s in all four CD4+ subsets.

The CDR3 is 17 amino acids. With 3 bases clipped from V and 1 base from J, the junction kept 8 bases outside the gene matches. CDR1 is SGHTA, CDR2 FQGNSA, per germline. Isolated RNA was reverse transcribed in full, so expressed TCRB transcripts were sequenced. Repertoires were generated with immunoSEQ multiplex PCR, while TCRdb's copy carries only in-frame clones and drops some. Among fewer than 350,000 clones listed, 15% were seen once. The receptor was derived from a man younger than 35 with type 1 diabetes. The chain carries TRBV7-2 and TRBJ2-1; 8 positions agree with TRBD1. Sequencing was performed on naive CD4+ T cells from blood. The CDR3 nucleotides are TGTGCCAGCAGCTTTCTTCGACAGGGGCGTTCCTACAATGAGCAGTTCTTC. It specifies CASSFLRQGRSYNEQFF.